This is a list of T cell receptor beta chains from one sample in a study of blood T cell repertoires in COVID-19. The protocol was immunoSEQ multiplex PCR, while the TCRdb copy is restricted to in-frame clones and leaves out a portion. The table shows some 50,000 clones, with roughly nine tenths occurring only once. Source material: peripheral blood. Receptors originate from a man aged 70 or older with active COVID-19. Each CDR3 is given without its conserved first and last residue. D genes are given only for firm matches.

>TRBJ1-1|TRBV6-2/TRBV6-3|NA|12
ASSPPGKRTEAF
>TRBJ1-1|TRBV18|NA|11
ASSSGENTEAF
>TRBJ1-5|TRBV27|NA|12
ASRAISAGQPQH
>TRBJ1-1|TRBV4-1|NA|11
ASSPPLNTEAF
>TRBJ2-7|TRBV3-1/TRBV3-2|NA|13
ASSQTGWASYEQY
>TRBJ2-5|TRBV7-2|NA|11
ASSLGYQETQY
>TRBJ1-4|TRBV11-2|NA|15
ASSLDLGVGDGEKLF
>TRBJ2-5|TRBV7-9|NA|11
ASSLSGQETQY
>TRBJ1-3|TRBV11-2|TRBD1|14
ASSPRGQGFRNTIY
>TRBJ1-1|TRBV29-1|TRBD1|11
SVAGQLDTEAF
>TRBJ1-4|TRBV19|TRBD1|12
ASSGQGGNEKLF
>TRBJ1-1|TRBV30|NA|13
AWSVTGMRNTEAF
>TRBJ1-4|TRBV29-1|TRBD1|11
SGRQGTNEKLF
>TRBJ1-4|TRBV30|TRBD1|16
AWSAGQGTFRTNEKLF
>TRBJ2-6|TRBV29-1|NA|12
SVTTDSGANVLT
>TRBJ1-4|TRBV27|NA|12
ASSFWAGDEKLF
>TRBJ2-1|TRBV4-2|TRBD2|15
ASSPLILAGRSNEQF
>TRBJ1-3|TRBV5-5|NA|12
ASSLGSSGNTIY
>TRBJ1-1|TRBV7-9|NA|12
ASSTQVGNTEAF
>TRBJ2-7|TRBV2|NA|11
ASTGGDGREQY
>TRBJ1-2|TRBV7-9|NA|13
ASSLDWEEAYGYT
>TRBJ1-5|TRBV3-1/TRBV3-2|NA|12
ASSQDRNNQPQH
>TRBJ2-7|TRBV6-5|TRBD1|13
ASSLETGGAYEQY
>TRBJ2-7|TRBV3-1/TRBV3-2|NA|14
ASSQGGGRTGDEQY
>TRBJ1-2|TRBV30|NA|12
AWSVKTGLHGYT
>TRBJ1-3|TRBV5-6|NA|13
ASSLGQNPGNTIY
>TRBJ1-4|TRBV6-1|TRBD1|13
ASSEGVRGNEKLF
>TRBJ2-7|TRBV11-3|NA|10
ASSHGSYEQY
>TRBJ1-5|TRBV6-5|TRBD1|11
ASRGQGKQPQH
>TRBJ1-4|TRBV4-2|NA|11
ASSQGPNEKLF
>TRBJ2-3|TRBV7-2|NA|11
ARPSEGGDTQY
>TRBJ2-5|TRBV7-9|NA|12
ASTPRDFQETQY
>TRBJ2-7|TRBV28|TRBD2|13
ASTDGLVWGNEQY
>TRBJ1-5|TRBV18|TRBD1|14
ASSPGTGISNQPQH
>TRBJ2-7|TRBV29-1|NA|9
SAQEQYEQY
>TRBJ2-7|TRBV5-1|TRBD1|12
ASSPQGAMNEQY